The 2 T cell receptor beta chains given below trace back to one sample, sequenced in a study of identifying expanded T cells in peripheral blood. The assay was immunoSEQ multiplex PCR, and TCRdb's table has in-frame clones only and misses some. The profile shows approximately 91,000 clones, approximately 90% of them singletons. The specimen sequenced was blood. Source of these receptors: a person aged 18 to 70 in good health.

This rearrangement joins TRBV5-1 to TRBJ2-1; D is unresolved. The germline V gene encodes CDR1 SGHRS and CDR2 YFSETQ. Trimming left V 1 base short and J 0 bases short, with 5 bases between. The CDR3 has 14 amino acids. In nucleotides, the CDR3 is TGCGCCAGCAGCTTGTACGACTCCTACAATGAGCAGTTCTTC. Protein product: CASSLYDSYNEQFF.

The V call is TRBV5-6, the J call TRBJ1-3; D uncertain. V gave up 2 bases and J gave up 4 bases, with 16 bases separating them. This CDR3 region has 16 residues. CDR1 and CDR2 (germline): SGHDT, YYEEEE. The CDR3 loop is CASSFLGRTPGNTIYF. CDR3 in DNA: TGTGCCAGCAGCTTTCTCGGGAGAACCCCAGGAAACACCATATATTTT. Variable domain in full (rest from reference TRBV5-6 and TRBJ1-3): DAGVTQSPTHLIKTRGQQVTLRCSPKSGHDTVSWYQQALGQGPQFIFQYYEEEERQRGNFPDRFSGHQFPNYSSELNVNALLLGDSALYLCASSFLGRTPGNTIYFGEGSWLTVV.